These T cell receptor beta chains were read from a single sample in a study of T cells in Graves' hyperthyroidism and ophthalmopathy. MiXCR, applied by TCRdb to the multiplex PCR reads, yields one record per CDR3 protein. The sample lists under 350,000 distinct CDR3 sequences, roughly an eighth occurring once. Sequencing was performed on blood. The receptors originated from a woman in her forties with Graves' ophthalmopathy. Both conserved end residues are trimmed from each CDR3. Fields, in order: V gene, CDR3 length, J gene, clone size, CDR3 protein. Clone size is shown for a subset of rows, as once, few, many or a class of expanded clone.

V gene: TRBV5-4; CDR3 length: 14; J gene: TRBJ2-1; clone size: .; CDR3 protein: ASTPSRALGGLKQF
V gene: TRBV5-1; CDR3 length: 13; J gene: TRBJ1-6; clone size: few; CDR3 protein: ASSLDGRTNSPLH
V gene: TRBV6-1; CDR3 length: 16; J gene: TRBJ2-3; clone size: many; CDR3 protein: ASRQTPGLAPGTDTQY
V gene: TRBV6-1; CDR3 length: 15; J gene: TRBJ1-1; clone size: many; CDR3 protein: ASRPRAGEGMNTEAF
V gene: TRBV2; CDR3 length: 10; J gene: TRBJ2-1; clone size: many; CDR3 protein: ASRDTRGEQF
V gene: TRBV7-2; CDR3 length: 13; J gene: TRBJ2-2; clone size: many; CDR3 protein: ASSLRAGNTGELF
V gene: TRBV7-9; CDR3 length: 12; J gene: TRBJ1-4; clone size: many; CDR3 protein: ASSLDRIYEKLF
V gene: TRBV28; CDR3 length: 14; J gene: TRBJ2-7; clone size: many; CDR3 protein: ASSLGLAGVNSEQY
V gene: TRBV5-5; CDR3 length: 15; J gene: TRBJ1-6; clone size: .; CDR3 protein: ASSLVAQSSYNSPLH
V gene: TRBV5-6; CDR3 length: 15; J gene: TRBJ2-3; clone size: .; CDR3 protein: ASSLYEQLLGTDTQY
V gene: TRBV28; CDR3 length: 12; J gene: TRBJ2-1; clone size: few; CDR3 protein: ASSPIGPTSGQF
V gene: TRBV18; CDR3 length: 11; J gene: TRBJ1-2; clone size: few; CDR3 protein: ASSPDTAYGYT
V gene: TRBV19; CDR3 length: 13; J gene: TRBJ2-7; clone size: many; CDR3 protein: ASSIGGGRGYEQY
V gene: TRBV7-9; CDR3 length: 16; J gene: TRBJ2-1; clone size: .; CDR3 protein: ASSNRDSGEKGRHEQF
V gene: TRBV25-1; CDR3 length: 15; J gene: TRBJ2-5; clone size: .; CDR3 protein: ASSEDIGRETQETQY
V gene: TRBV28; CDR3 length: 12; J gene: TRBJ2-3; clone size: many; CDR3 protein: ATEASGDTDTQY
V gene: TRBV10-2; CDR3 length: 13; J gene: TRBJ2-1; clone size: .; CDR3 protein: ASSEGTTSYNEQF
V gene: TRBV15; CDR3 length: 14; J gene: TRBJ2-3; clone size: .; CDR3 protein: ATSRALGQDAVTQY
V gene: TRBV18; CDR3 length: 12; J gene: TRBJ2-7; clone size: .; CDR3 protein: ASSPRDRRYEQY
V gene: TRBV11-2; CDR3 length: 13; J gene: TRBJ2-7; clone size: few; CDR3 protein: ASSQGYLAAYEQY
V gene: TRBV13; CDR3 length: 13; J gene: TRBJ2-3; clone size: .; CDR3 protein: ASSILSGRFDTQY
V gene: TRBV6-1; CDR3 length: 11; J gene: TRBJ1-1; clone size: many; CDR3 protein: ASGLRGNTEAF
V gene: TRBV29-1; CDR3 length: 11; J gene: TRBJ1-2; clone size: many; CDR3 protein: SGTRGLDYGYT
V gene: TRBV10-1; CDR3 length: 14; J gene: TRBJ2-2; clone size: many; CDR3 protein: ASSGGPPRDTGELF
V gene: TRBV7-6; CDR3 length: 12; J gene: TRBJ2-7; clone size: many; CDR3 protein: ASSLGQGVYEQY
V gene: TRBV10-3; CDR3 length: 14; J gene: TRBJ1-1; clone size: .; CDR3 protein: AIRSGTGKMNAEAF
V gene: TRBV12-3/TRBV12-4; CDR3 length: 13; J gene: TRBJ1-5; clone size: many; CDR3 protein: ASSLTGGNNQPQH
V gene: TRBV7-9; CDR3 length: 12; J gene: TRBJ2-3; clone size: .; CDR3 protein: ASSQELLADTQY
V gene: TRBV7-9; CDR3 length: 9; J gene: TRBJ1-1; clone size: .; CDR3 protein: ASSLGGGAF
V gene: TRBV24-1; CDR3 length: 10; J gene: TRBJ2-5; clone size: many; CDR3 protein: ATSVNRETQY
V gene: TRBV15; CDR3 length: 13; J gene: TRBJ1-4; clone size: few; CDR3 protein: ATSREIGKNEKLF
V gene: TRBV9; CDR3 length: 15; J gene: TRBJ2-2; clone size: few; CDR3 protein: ASSVTSGRAPTGELF
V gene: TRBV5-1; CDR3 length: 12; J gene: TRBJ2-7; clone size: .; CDR3 protein: ASSVGFSGYEQY
V gene: TRBV13; CDR3 length: 14; J gene: TRBJ2-7; clone size: .; CDR3 protein: ASSFRTSQSSYEQY
V gene: TRBV20-1; CDR3 length: 13; J gene: TRBJ2-1; clone size: many; CDR3 protein: SASTGTSAHNEQF
V gene: TRBV6-2/TRBV6-3; CDR3 length: 9; J gene: TRBJ2-5; clone size: many; CDR3 protein: ASSHQETQY
V gene: TRBV19; CDR3 length: 11; J gene: TRBJ2-2; clone size: .; CDR3 protein: ASSIRGTGELF
V gene: TRBV29-1; CDR3 length: 11; J gene: TRBJ2-3; clone size: many; CDR3 protein: SVGIPSTDTQY
V gene: TRBV27; CDR3 length: 13; J gene: TRBJ1-1; clone size: many; CDR3 protein: ASSLGSGFRTEAF
V gene: TRBV24-1; CDR3 length: 12; J gene: TRBJ1-2; clone size: .; CDR3 protein: ATQSSRGLTGYT
V gene: TRBV19; CDR3 length: 13; J gene: TRBJ1-2; clone size: .; CDR3 protein: ASKTTGQGRGGYT
V gene: TRBV18; CDR3 length: 11; J gene: TRBJ1-1; clone size: few; CDR3 protein: ASALGIDTEAF
V gene: TRBV4-1; CDR3 length: 14; J gene: TRBJ2-1; clone size: few; CDR3 protein: ASSPHRGTAYNEQF
V gene: TRBV10-3; CDR3 length: 12; J gene: TRBJ2-3; clone size: many; CDR3 protein: AITGGPSTDTQY
V gene: TRBV6-5; CDR3 length: 13; J gene: TRBJ2-1; clone size: .; CDR3 protein: ASSSLAGAYNEQF
V gene: TRBV4-1; CDR3 length: 13; J gene: TRBJ2-3; clone size: .; CDR3 protein: ASSRLAQGSDTQY
V gene: TRBV6-2/TRBV6-3; CDR3 length: 14; J gene: TRBJ2-1; clone size: once; CDR3 protein: ASSYPWGSSYNEQF
V gene: TRBV29-1; CDR3 length: 10; J gene: TRBJ2-7; clone size: .; CDR3 protein: SVEDGGTAQY
V gene: TRBV7-8; CDR3 length: 12; J gene: TRBJ2-2; clone size: many; CDR3 protein: ASSPRTATGELF
V gene: TRBV11-2; CDR3 length: 15; J gene: TRBJ2-1; clone size: many; CDR3 protein: ASSSPRAGAVPNEQF
V gene: TRBV9; CDR3 length: 15; J gene: TRBJ2-5; clone size: .; CDR3 protein: ASSVGLAGRRQETQY
V gene: TRBV9; CDR3 length: 13; J gene: TRBJ1-1; clone size: many; CDR3 protein: ASSVSKGRNTEAF
V gene: TRBV5-6; CDR3 length: 14; J gene: TRBJ1-5; clone size: few; CDR3 protein: ASSLEGQGFGQPQH
V gene: TRBV9; CDR3 length: 12; J gene: TRBJ2-1; clone size: .; CDR3 protein: ASSFGTSDNEQF
V gene: TRBV3-1; CDR3 length: 13; J gene: TRBJ2-5; clone size: .; CDR3 protein: ASSRSDSGEETQY
V gene: TRBV7-2; CDR3 length: 12; J gene: TRBJ2-2; clone size: once; CDR3 protein: ASSPEGKTGELF
V gene: TRBV3-1; CDR3 length: 12; J gene: TRBJ2-2; clone size: .; CDR3 protein: ASSRGSYTGELF